This entry is about one T cell receptor (beta chain). Sequenced by immunoSEQ multiplex PCR; TCRdb stores in-frame clones only, minus some. Of about 190,000 clones in the sample, more than 70% were seen once. The data originate from a study of blood T cell repertoires in COVID-19. Whole-study context: Nucleic acid was either cDNA or gDNA, and it came from T cells, B-cell-depleted T cells, or PBMCs.

The V gene's germline CDR1 is SGDLS and CDR2 YYNGEE. Trimming shortened V by 3 bases and J by 0 bases, and 7 bases separated the two germline ends. The CDR3 consists of 15 residues. The TCR originated in a human donor in a cohort sampled during active COVID-19. The V and J genes are TRBV9 and TRBJ1-6, with D possibly TRBD1 on 6 matching bases. The specimen sequenced was peripheral blood. In DNA form, the CDR3 reads TGTGCCAGCAGCGAACAGGGCTCCTATAATTCACCCCTCCACTTT. Protein: CASSEQGSYNSPLHF.